The clone carrying this T cell receptor beta chain appeared a single time. The CDR3 is 14 amino acids. V trimming: 2 bases; J trimming: 4 bases; junction bases outside the gene matches: 5. Germline V gene sequence: CDR1 SGHRS, CDR2 YFSETQ. As handled by the study authors: Nucleated cell number was recorded as an estimate derived from reference gene primer amplification. Sequencing was performed with immunoSEQ multiplex PCR; in TCRdb, only in-frame clones are kept and a portion is missing. V and J calls and clone size are as listed in that table; D and trimming were resolved from the DNA. The sample lists about 50,000 clones, about nine tenths occurring once. The record originates from a study of blood T cell repertoires in COVID-19. Study-level information: Specimens from acute and convalescent COVID-19 originated in the United States, Italy and Spain. PBMCs, B-cell-depleted T cells, or T cells were the source of the cDNA or gDNA that made up the material.

The sequencing sample was made of peripheral blood. The TCR originated in a woman of 80 years or more with COVID-19, enrolled during active disease. The V and J genes are TRBV5-1 and TRBJ1-1, with TRBD1 matching 7 bases. The CDR3 DNA reads TGCGCCAGCAGCTTCGGGACAGAGGGCACTGAAGCTTTCTTT. Protein: CASSFGTEGTEAFF.